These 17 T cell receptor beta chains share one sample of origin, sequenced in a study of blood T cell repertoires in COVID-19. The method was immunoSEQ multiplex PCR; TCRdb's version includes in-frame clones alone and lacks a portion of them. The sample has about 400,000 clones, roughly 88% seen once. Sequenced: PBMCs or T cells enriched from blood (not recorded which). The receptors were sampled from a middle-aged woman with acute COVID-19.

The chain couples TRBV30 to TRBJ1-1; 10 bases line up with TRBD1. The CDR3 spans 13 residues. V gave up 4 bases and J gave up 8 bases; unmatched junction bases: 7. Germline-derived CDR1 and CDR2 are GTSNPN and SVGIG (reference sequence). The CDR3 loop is CAWKRDRGAEAFF. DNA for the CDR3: TGTGCCTGGAAGCGGGACAGGGGAGCCGAAGCTTTCTTT.

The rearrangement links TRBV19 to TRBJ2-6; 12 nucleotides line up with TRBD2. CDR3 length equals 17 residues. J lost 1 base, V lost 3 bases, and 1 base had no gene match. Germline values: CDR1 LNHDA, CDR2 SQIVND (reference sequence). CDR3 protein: CASSMLAGGSGANVLTF. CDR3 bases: TGTGCCAGTAGTATGCTAGCGGGGGGGTCTGGGGCCAACGTCCTGACTTTC.

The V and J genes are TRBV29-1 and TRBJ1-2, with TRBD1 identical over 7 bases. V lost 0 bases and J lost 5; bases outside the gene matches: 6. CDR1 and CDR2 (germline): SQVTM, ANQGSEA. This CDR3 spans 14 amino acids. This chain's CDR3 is CSVEDRTGEYGYTF. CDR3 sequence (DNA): TGCAGCGTTGAAGATCGAACAGGGGAGTATGGCTACACCTTC.

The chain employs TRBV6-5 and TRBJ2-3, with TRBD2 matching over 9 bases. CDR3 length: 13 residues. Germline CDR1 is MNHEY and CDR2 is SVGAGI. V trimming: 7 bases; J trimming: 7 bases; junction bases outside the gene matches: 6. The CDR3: CASKETSGNTQYF. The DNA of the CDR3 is TGTGCCAGCAAGGAGACTAGCGGAAATACGCAGTATTTT.

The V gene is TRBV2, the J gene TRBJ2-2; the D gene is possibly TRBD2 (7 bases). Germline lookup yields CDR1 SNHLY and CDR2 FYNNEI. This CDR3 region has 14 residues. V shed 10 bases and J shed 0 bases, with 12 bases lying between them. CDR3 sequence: CATPGGPNTGELFF. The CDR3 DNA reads TGTGCCACCCCCGGGGGGCCGAACACCGGGGAGCTGTTTTTT.

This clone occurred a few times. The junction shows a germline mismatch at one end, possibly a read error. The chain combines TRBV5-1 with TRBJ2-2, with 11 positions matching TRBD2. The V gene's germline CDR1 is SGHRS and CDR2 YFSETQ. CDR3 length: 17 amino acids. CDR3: CASSLGFSGGAAGELFF. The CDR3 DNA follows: TGCGCCAGCAGTTTGGGATTTAGCGGGGGGGCCGCCGGGGAGCTGTTTTTT.

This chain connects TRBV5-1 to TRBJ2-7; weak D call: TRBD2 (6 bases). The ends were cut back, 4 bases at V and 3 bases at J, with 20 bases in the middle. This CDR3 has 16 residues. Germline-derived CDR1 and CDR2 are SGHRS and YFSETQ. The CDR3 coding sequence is TGCGCCAGCAGCCGAATCCCCGGAACTAGCTTCTACGAGCAGTACTTC. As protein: CASSRIPGTSFYEQYF.

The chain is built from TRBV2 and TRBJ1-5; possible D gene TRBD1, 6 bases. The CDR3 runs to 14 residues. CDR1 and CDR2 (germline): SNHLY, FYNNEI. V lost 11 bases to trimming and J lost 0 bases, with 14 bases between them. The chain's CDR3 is CAGGGRGSNQPQHF. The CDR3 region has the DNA TGTGCCGGAGGAGGCAGGGGTAGCAATCAGCCCCAGCATTTT.

CDR3 in amino acids: CASSLGRGGLEQYF. DNA of the CDR3: TGTGCCAGCAGCTTAGGGCGGGGGGGCCTCGAGCAGTACTTC. The genes are TRBV7-9 and TRBJ2-7, with 9 bases matching TRBD2. The germline V gene has CDR1 SEHNR and CDR2 FQNEAQ (reference sequence). V dropped 1 base and J dropped 6; count of bases not matched to a gene: 4. This CDR3 comprises 14 residues.

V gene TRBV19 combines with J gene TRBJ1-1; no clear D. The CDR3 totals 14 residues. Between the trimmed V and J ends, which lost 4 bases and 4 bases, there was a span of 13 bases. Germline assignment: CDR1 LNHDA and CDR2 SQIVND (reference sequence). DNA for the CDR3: TGTGCCAGTAGTAGGGCAGACATCGTCACTGAAGCTTTCTTT. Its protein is CASSRADIVTEAFF.

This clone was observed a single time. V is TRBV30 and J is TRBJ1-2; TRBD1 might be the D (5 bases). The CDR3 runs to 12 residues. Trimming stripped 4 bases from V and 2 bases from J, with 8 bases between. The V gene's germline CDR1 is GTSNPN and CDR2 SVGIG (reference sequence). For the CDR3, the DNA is TGTGCCTGGATGGAGGGGAACTATGGCTACACCTTC. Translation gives CAWMEGNYGYTF.

Here the CDR3 DNA reads TGCGCCAGCAGTCAGACAGAAGGTATTTACACCTTC. This codes for CASSQTEGIYTF. This sequence joins TRBV5-1 and TRBJ1-2, with D perhaps matching TRBD1 (5 bases). This CDR3 has 12 residues. The germline V gene has CDR1 SGHRS and CDR2 YFSETQ. Trimming cost V 5 bases and J 11 bases, with 16 bases left between them.

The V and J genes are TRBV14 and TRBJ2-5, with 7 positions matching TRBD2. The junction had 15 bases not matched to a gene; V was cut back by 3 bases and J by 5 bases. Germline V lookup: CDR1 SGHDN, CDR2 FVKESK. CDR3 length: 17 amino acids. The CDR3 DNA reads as TGTGCCAGCAGCCAGATTAACCCTTTCAGCGGGGCGGAGACCCAGTACTTC. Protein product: CASSQINPFSGAETQYF.

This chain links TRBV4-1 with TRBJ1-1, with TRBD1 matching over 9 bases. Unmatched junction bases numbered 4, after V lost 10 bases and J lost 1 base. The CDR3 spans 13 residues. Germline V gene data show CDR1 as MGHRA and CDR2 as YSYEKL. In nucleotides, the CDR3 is TGCGCCACCTCGACAGGGGGGAACACTGAAGCTTTCTTT. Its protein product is CATSTGGNTEAFF.

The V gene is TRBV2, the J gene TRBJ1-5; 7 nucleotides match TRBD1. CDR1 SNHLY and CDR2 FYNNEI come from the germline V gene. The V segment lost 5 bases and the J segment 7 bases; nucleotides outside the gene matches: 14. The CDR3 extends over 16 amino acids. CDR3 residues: CASSRSTGRSGQPQHF. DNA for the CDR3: TGTGCCAGCAGTCGATCGACAGGGAGGTCGGGGCAGCCCCAGCATTTT.

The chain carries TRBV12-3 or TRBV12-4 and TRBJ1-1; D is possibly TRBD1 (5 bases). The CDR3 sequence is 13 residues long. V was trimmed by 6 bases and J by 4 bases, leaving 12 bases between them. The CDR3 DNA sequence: TGTGCCAGCAGCCGGATTCAGGGCACTGAAGCTTTCTTT. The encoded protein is CASSRIQGTEAFF.

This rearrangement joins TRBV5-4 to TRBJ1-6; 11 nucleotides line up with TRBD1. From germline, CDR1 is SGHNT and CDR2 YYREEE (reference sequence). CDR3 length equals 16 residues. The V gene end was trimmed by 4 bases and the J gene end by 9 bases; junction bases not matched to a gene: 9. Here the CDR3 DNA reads TGTGCCAGCAGCCCGAAAGGACAGGGGGCGGGTTCACCCCTCCACTTT. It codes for CASSPKGQGAGSPLHF.